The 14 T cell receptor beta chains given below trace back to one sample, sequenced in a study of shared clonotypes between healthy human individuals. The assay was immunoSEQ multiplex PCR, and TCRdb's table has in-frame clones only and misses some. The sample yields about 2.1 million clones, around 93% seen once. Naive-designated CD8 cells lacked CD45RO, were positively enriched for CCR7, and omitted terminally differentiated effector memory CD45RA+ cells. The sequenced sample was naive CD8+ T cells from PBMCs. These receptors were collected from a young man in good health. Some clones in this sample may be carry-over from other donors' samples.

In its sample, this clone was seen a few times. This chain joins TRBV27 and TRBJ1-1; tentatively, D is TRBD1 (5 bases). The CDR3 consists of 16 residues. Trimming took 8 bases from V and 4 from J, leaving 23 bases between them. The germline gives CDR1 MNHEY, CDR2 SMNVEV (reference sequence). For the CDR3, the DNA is TGTGCCAGCCGGGGGAGGAGGGCAGGAGGGCTCACTGAAGCTTTCTTT. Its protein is CASRGRRAGGLTEAFF.

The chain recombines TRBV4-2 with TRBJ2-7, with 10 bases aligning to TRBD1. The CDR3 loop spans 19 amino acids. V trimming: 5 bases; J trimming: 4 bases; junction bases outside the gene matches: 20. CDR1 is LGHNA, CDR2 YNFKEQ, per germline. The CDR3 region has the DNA TGTGCCAGCAGCTCACAACAGCGGGGCCCGGGACAGGGGATATACGAGCAGTACTTC. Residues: CASSSQQRGPGQGIYEQYF.

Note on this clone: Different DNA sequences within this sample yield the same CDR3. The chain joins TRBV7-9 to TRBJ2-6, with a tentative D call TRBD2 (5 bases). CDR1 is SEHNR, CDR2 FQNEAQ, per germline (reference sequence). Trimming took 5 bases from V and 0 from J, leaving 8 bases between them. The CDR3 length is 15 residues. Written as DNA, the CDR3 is TGTGCCAGCAGCCCCCGGGGCTCTGGGGCCAACGTCCTGACTTTC. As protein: CASSPRGSGANVLTF.

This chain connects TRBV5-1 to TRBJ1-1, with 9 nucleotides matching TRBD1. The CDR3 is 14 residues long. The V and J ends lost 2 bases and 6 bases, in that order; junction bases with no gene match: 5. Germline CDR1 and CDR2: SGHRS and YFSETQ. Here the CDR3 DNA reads TGCGCCAGCAGCTTACAGGGGGCTGGGGCTGAAGCTTTCTTT. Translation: CASSLQGAGAEAFF.

CDR3 amino acids: CASSQGPPQGASYEQYF. The CDR3 DNA reads TGCGCCAGCAGCCAAGGCCCTCCCCAGGGGGCGTCCTACGAGCAGTACTTC. This chain joins TRBV4-1 and TRBJ2-7; 8 bases fit TRBD1. This CDR3 comprises 17 residues. After removal of 1 base from V and 1 base from J, the junction contained 9 bases not matched to a gene. The germline V gene has CDR1 MGHRA and CDR2 YSYEKL.

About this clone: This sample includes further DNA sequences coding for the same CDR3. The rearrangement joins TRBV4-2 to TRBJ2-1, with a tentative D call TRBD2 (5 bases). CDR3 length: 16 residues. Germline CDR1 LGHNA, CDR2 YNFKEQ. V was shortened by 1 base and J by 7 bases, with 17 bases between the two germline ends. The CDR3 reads CASSQVPGVGYNEQFF. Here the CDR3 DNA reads TGTGCCAGCAGCCAAGTACCCGGGGTTGGGTATAATGAGCAGTTCTTC.

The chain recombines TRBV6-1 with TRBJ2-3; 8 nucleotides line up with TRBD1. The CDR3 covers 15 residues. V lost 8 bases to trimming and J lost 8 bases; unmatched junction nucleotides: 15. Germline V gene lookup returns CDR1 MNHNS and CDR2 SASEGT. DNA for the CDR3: TGTGCCAGCGATACCGGGACAGGTATCACGGGTACGCAGTATTTT. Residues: CASDTGTGITGTQYF.

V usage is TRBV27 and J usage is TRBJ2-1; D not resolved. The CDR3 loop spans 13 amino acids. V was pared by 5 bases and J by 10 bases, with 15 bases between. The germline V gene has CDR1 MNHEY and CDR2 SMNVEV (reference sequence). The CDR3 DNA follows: TGTGCCAGCAGTGTACCCAATGGGCCAGAGCAGTTCTTC. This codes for CASSVPNGPEQFF.

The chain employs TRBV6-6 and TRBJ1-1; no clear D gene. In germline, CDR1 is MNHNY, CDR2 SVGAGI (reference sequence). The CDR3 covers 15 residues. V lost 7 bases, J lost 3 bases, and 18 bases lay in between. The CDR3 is CASTREGFLDTEAFF. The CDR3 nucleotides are TGTGCCAGCACGAGAGAGGGCTTTCTAGACACTGAAGCTTTCTTT.

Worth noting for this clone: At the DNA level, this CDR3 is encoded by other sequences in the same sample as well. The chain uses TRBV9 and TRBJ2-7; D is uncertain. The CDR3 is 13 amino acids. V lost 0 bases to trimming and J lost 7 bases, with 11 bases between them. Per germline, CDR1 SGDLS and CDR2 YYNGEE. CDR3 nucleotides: TGTGCCAGCAGCGTAGGCGGCCTGAGTGAGCAGTACTTC. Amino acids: CASSVGGLSEQYF.

CDR3 amino acids: CASSDWHTSYEQYF. The CDR3 nucleotides read TGTGCCAGCAGTGACTGGCACACCTCCTACGAGCAGTACTTC. The chain has TRBV6-1 and TRBJ2-7; no reliable D call. CDR3 size: 14 residues. The V and J ends lost 3 bases and 0 bases respectively, with 9 bases between them. CDR1 and CDR2 from the germline V gene are MNHNS and SASEGT.

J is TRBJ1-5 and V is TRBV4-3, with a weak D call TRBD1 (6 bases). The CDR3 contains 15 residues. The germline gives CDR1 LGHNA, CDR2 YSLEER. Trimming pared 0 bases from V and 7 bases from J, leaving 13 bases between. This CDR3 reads CASSQDSGVTQPQHF. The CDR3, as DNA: TGCGCCAGCAGCCAAGATTCAGGGGTCACCCAGCCCCAGCATTTT.

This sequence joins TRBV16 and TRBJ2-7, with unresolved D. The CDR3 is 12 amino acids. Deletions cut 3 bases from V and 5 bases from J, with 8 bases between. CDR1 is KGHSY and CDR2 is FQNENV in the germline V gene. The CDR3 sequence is CASSHGPDEQYF. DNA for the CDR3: TGTGCCAGCAGCCACGGACCCGACGAGCAGTACTTC.

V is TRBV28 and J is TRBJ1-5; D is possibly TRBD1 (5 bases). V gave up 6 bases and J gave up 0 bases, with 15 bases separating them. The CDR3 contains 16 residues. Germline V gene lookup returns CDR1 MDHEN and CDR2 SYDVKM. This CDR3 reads CASSTLGAYSNQPQHF. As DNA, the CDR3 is TGTGCCAGCAGCACCTTAGGGGCATATAGCAATCAGCCCCAGCATTTT.